Listed below are T cell receptor beta chains from one sample, sequenced in a study of a mutant IDH1 vaccine in newly diagnosed glioma. For these receptors, no antigen is known. The table came from immunoSEQ multiplex PCR; TCRdb's copy has only in-frame clones and leaves some out. This table has some 66,000 clones, less than 90% appearing once. This material consisted of PBMCs, taken from a glioma patient whose treatment included an IDH1 peptide vaccine. These receptors all stem from a man aged 30 to 45 with glioma. Each CDR3 is given with its conserved first and last residue. The order of the fields is J gene, clone size, D gene, V gene, CDR3 protein, CDR3 DNA. The D gene is left open where the match is weak. Some rows mark clone size as missing; the rest say once, few, many or name a class of expanded clone.

TRBJ2-7 | - | TRBD1 | TRBV5-4 | CASSLYGQGGYEQYF | TGTGCCAGCAGCTTGTATGGACAGGGAGGTTACGAGCAGTACTTC
TRBJ2-3 | - | - | TRBV7-6 | CASRPHRTADTQYF | TGTGCCAGCAGGCCCCATCGGACAGCAGATACGCAGTATTTT
TRBJ2-7 | few | TRBD1 | TRBV6-4 | CAIGTGFCYEQYF | TGTGCCATCGGGACAGGGTTTTGCTACGAGCAGTACTTC
TRBJ1-5 | - | - | TRBV6-5 | CASSRQASNQPQHF | TGTGCCAGCAGCAGACAGGCCAGCAATCAGCCTCAGCATTTT
TRBJ1-5 | - | - | TRBV5-6 | CASSLKGWSNQPQHF | TGTGCCAGCAGCTTGAAGGGGTGGAGCAATCAGCCCCAGCATTTT
TRBJ2-7 | - | - | TRBV6-5 | CASSGNSYEQYF | TGTGCCAGCAGCGGTAACTCCTACGAGCAGTACTTC
TRBJ1-2 | - | TRBD1 | TRBV29-1 | CSVRETGGNYGYTF | TGCAGCGTTAGGGAGACAGGGGGCAACTATGGCTACACCTTC
TRBJ2-5 | - | TRBD2 | TRBV9 | CASSGFSGGIKKETQYF | TGTGCCAGCAGCGGTTTTAGCGGGGGGATAAAAAAAGAGACCCAGTACTTC
TRBJ1-5 | - | - | TRBV28 | CASSGPPWHF | TGTGCCAGCAGCGGACCGCCTTGGCATTTT
TRBJ1-4 | once | - | TRBV28 | CASSVGARQEKLFF | TGTGCCAGCAGCGTAGGGGCAAGGCAGGAAAAACTGTTTTTT
TRBJ2-7 | - | - | TRBV5-4 | CASSLVGETYEQYF | TGTGCCAGCAGCTTGGTAGGGGAGACCTACGAGCAGTACTTC
TRBJ1-1 | - | - | TRBV5-1 | CASSLVVDTEAFF | TGCGCCAGCAGCTTGGTAGTGGACACTGAAGCTTTCTTT
TRBJ1-4 | - | TRBD1 | TRBV7-8 | CASRLNRGGGEKLFF | TGTGCCAGCAGGCTGAACAGGGGGGGCGGCGAAAAACTGTTTTTT
TRBJ1-1 | - | TRBD1 | TRBV28 | CASRPDRTTEAFF | TGTGCCAGCAGACCGGACAGGACGACTGAAGCTTTCTTT
TRBJ1-1 | - | TRBD1 | TRBV28 | CASSPSDRLAEAFF | TGTGCCAGCAGTCCCTCGGACAGGCTGGCTGAAGCTTTCTTT
TRBJ1-5 | - | - | TRBV19 | CASSLSGYSNQPQHF | TGTGCCAGTAGTTTATCAGGGTATAGCAATCAGCCCCAGCATTTT
TRBJ1-1 | few | TRBD1 | TRBV2 | CASRTITGQAEAFF | TGTGCCAGCAGAACGATTACAGGACAGGCCGAAGCTTTCTTT
TRBJ2-3 | - | TRBD2 | TRBV5-1 | CASSLAAVAGPDTQYF | TGCGCCAGCAGCTTGGCCGCGGTAGCGGGCCCAGATACGCAGTATTTT
TRBJ1-5 | - | - | TRBV4-2 | CASSQAGYSNQPQHF | TGTGCCAGCAGCCAAGCGGGATATAGCAATCAGCCCCAGCATTTT
TRBJ1-1 | - | - | TRBV6-1 | CASRGGTGDKAFF | TGTGCCAGCAGGGGGGGAACGGGAGATAAAGCTTTCTTT
TRBJ1-2 | - | - | TRBV19 | CASSIAGKYGYTF | TGTGCCAGTAGTATCGCAGGAAAGTATGGCTACACCTTC
TRBJ2-2 | - | - | TRBV25-1 | CASSVTSPGELFF | TGTGCCAGCAGTGTGACAAGTCCCGGGGAGCTGTTTTTT
TRBJ1-2 | - | TRBD1 | TRBV5-1 | CASSFSGQGAYGYTF | TGCGCCAGCAGCTTTTCCGGACAGGGGGCATATGGCTACACCTTC
TRBJ1-5 | - | TRBD1 | TRBV15 | CATASPGQGLGEPQHF | TGTGCCACTGCGTCTCCGGGACAGGGCTTGGGTGAGCCCCAGCATTTT
TRBJ1-5 | - | - | TRBV9 | CASSARQEYSNQPQHF | TGTGCCAGCAGCGCACGACAGGAGTATAGCAATCAGCCCCAGCATTTT
TRBJ2-7 | - | - | TRBV2 | CASSEQTGGLYEQYF | TGTGCCAGCAGTGAACAGACAGGCGGGCTCTACGAGCAGTACTTC
TRBJ1-4 | - | TRBD1 | TRBV2 | CASSWDRGREKLFF | TGTGCCAGCTCCTGGGACAGGGGGCGTGAAAAACTGTTTTTT
TRBJ2-1 | - | TRBD1 | TRBV19 | CASRTGLYNEQFF | TGTGCCAGTCGGACAGGGCTATACAATGAGCAGTTCTTC
TRBJ1-3 | - | - | TRBV6-5 | CASSRGGNTIYF | TGTGCCAGCAGCCGAGGGGGAAACACCATATATTTT
TRBJ1-1 | - | - | TRBV15 | CATSSSRVHTEAFF | TGTGCCACCAGCAGTTCGCGGGTCCACACTGAAGCTTTCTTT
TRBJ2-7 | - | - | TRBV29-1 | CSVILADSYEQYF | TGCAGCGTTATTTTGGCGGATAGCTACGAGCAGTACTTC
TRBJ2-1 | - | - | TRBV15 | CATSRDRTSGEPYNEQFF | TGTGCCACCAGCAGAGATCGAACCTCCGGAGAACCCTACAATGAGCAGTTCTTC
TRBJ2-7 | - | TRBD1 | TRBV11-2 | CASSRGQGGFDEQYF | TGTGCCAGCAGCCGTGGACAGGGGGGCTTTGACGAGCAGTACTTC
TRBJ2-3 | - | - | TRBV7-9 | CASSLFGTDTQYF | TGTGCCAGCAGCTTGTTCGGTACAGATACGCAGTATTTT
TRBJ1-5 | - | TRBD1 | TRBV6-6 | CASNFIRDRGNQPQHF | TGTGCCAGCAACTTTATCCGGGACAGGGGGAATCAGCCCCAGCATTTT
TRBJ2-5 | - | TRBD2 | TRBV4-1 | CASSQERAGLAIRRETQYF | TGCGCCAGCAGCCAAGAGCGTGCGGGACTAGCGATACGCAGGGAGACCCAGTACTTC
TRBJ2-7 | - | - | TRBV2 | CASRRDNSYEQYF | TGTGCCAGCAGGCGGGACAACTCCTACGAGCAGTACTTC
TRBJ2-2 | once | - | TRBV7-9 | CASSLPEGSGELFF | TGTGCCAGCAGCTTACCCGAGGGTTCCGGGGAGCTGTTTTTT
TRBJ2-3 | - | - | TRBV6-4 | CASSDSWLDTDTQYF | TGTGCCAGCAGTGACTCTTGGTTAGACACAGATACGCAGTATTTT
TRBJ2-2 | - | - | TRBV6-5 | CAIFHLSTGELFF | TGTGCCATTTTCCACCTTTCAACCGGGGAGCTGTTTTTT
TRBJ2-7 | - | TRBD1 | TRBV15 | CATSRDGRGTDYEQYF | TGTGCCACCAGCAGAGATGGAAGAGGGACAGACTACGAGCAGTACTTC
TRBJ2-2 | - | TRBD1 | TRBV25-1 | CASQDRLGGELFF | TGTGCCAGCCAGGACAGGTTAGGCGGGGAGCTGTTTTTT
TRBJ1-6 | - | - | TRBV9 | CASNSGGSSYNSPLHF | TGTGCCAGCAACTCTGGAGGTAGCTCCTATAATTCACCCCTCCACTTT
TRBJ1-1 | few | TRBD1 | TRBV29-1 | CSVQTGWSEAFF | TGCAGCGTTCAGACAGGGTGGTCTGAAGCTTTCTTT
TRBJ1-4 | - | - | TRBV7-9 | CASSFPGGGGEKLFF | TGTGCCAGCAGCTTCCCTGGCGGGGGTGGTGAAAAACTGTTTTTT